Described below is a single T cell receptor (beta chain) sequence and its context. Its antigen is unknown. The primer mix had 60 Vbeta and 13 Jbeta primers. Measured with immunoSEQ multiplex PCR; TCRdb has only the in-frame clones, and not every one. The sample has around 150,000 clones; approximately 83% are singletons. This specimen comes from a study of cytomegalovirus exposure and HLA in healthy donors. Across the study: Counted in an early data release were 75 million to 85 million unique TCRs from HLA-typed donors.

Germline V gene lookup returns CDR1 SGHDT and CDR2 YYEEEE. The CDR3 has 14 residues. V dropped 0 bases and J dropped 9; count of bases not matched to a gene: 1. Study-level findings and limits: Researchers reported from a later analysis that most CMV-associated TCR beta chains appeared HLA-restricted. In a later analysis, specific HLA alleles were associated with 15,000 to 20,000 TCR beta sequences at a 0.05 false discovery rate. The study listed under 200 cytomegalovirus-associated TCR beta chains.

The V gene is TRBV5-6, the J gene TRBJ2-1; TRBD2 agrees at 12 bases. Sequenced material: PBMCs. This sequence originates from a male donor in good health and CMV-seronegative. The CDR3 region has the DNA TGTGCCAGCAGCTTGGTGACTAGCGGGAGTGAGCAGTTCTTC. Translation: CASSLVTSGSEQFF.